Shown below are 6 T cell receptor beta chains from a single sample sequenced in a study of cytomegalovirus exposure and HLA in healthy donors. A multiplex PCR was run with 60 Vbeta primers and 13 Jbeta primers. Here immunoSEQ multiplex PCR was the method, and the copy in TCRdb shows in-frame clones only, minus some. Among about 140,000 clones listed, approximately 79% were seen once. Sequenced sample: PBMCs. The receptors were sampled from a man aged 18 to 29 in good health and CMV-seronegative.

The rearrangement links TRBV7-6 to TRBJ2-1, with D hard to call. Trimming took 1 base from V and 5 from J, leaving 6 bases between them. From germline, CDR1 is SGHVS and CDR2 FNYEAQ. This CDR3 comprises 13 residues. The CDR3, as DNA: TGTGCCAGCAGCTTAGTTTCTAACAATGAGCAGTTCTTC. Amino acid sequence: CASSLVSNNEQFF.

V usage is TRBV9 and J usage is TRBJ1-6; TRBD1 matches at 10 bases. After removal of 3 bases from V and 9 bases from J, the junction contained 3 bases not matched to a gene. The CDR3 contains 14 residues. Germline CDR1 reads SGDLS; CDR2 reads YYNGEE. CDR3 sequence (DNA): TGTGCCAGCAGCGAGACAGGGGGCTTTTCACCCCTCCACTTT. It is translated as CASSETGGFSPLHF.

V and J are TRBV6-5 and TRBJ1-1; D perhaps matches TRBD1 (5 bases). V gave up 2 bases and J gave up 0 bases, with 13 bases separating them. CDR3 length: 16 amino acids. Germline CDR1 reads MNHEY; CDR2 reads SVGAGI. The CDR3 here is CASSYGAADLNTEAFF. CDR3 coding DNA: TGTGCCAGCAGTTACGGGGCAGCCGATTTGAACACTGAAGCTTTCTTT.

The V gene is TRBV5-6, the J gene TRBJ1-1, with D possibly matching TRBD1 (6 bases). Deletions cut 3 bases from V and 6 bases from J, with 15 bases between. CDR3 length equals 14 residues. Per the germline V gene, CDR1 is SGHDT and CDR2 is YYEEEE. CDR3 sequence reads: CASSWTDGAAEAFF. The CDR3 DNA sequence: TGTGCCAGCAGCTGGACAGATGGGGCGGCTGAAGCTTTCTTT.

J is TRBJ2-3 and V is TRBV7-9, with D unclear. CDR1 is SEHNR and CDR2 is FQNEAQ in the germline V gene (reference sequence). Trimming took 1 base from V and 4 from J, leaving 6 bases between them. This CDR3 is 13 amino acids long. In nucleotides, the CDR3 is TGTGCCAGCAGCTTAGATGGAGCAGATACGCAGTATTTT. Translating it yields CASSLDGADTQYF.

This chain connects TRBV6-1 to TRBJ1-5; D is perhaps TRBD1 (5 bases). V shed 4 bases and J shed 4 bases, with 8 bases lying between them. Germline assignment: CDR1 MNHNS and CDR2 SASEGT. CDR3 size: 13 residues. This CDR3 reads CASSVQGNQPQHF. As DNA, the CDR3 is TGTGCCAGCAGTGTGCAGGGAAATCAGCCCCAGCATTTT.